The 27 T cell receptor beta chains below come from one sample, sequenced in a study of blood T cells in healthy people across ages. Alongside a J-beta primer mix, a sample-barcoded 5' primer served in a second PCR lasting about 7 to 12 cycles. TCRdb re-called the 5' RACE reads through MiXCR, storing one row per CDR3 protein. The sample lists fewer than 1.5 million distinct CDR3 sequences; about 43% were seen once. Sequencing input: blood. Receptor source: a woman aged 18-29 years in good health.

This sequence joins TRBV2 and TRBJ2-7, with D perhaps TRBD1 or TRBD2 (6 bases each). This CDR3 is 16 amino acids long. Trimming shortened V by 6 bases and J by 2 bases, and 20 bases separated the two germline ends. Per the germline V gene, CDR1 is SNHLY and CDR2 is FYNNEI. The CDR3: CASRPTQGRGAYEQYF. The CDR3 bases are TGTGCCAGCAGGCCCACTCAGGGAAGGGGGGCCTACGAGCAGTACTTC.

This chain connects TRBV4-1 to TRBJ2-7; TRBD2 matches 7 bases. The CDR3 loop spans 14 amino acids. V shed 5 bases, J shed 3 bases, and the junction held 7 bases outside the gene matches. Germline V gives CDR1 MGHRA, CDR2 YSYEKL. The DNA for the CDR3 is TGCGCCAGCAGCTATACTAGCGCGGACTACGAGCAGTACTTC. This gives the protein CASSYTSADYEQYF.

The CDR3, as DNA: TGTGCCAGCAGTTTACGACTAGCGGGGGGTTTAGATACGCAGTATTTT. It encodes CASSLRLAGGLDTQYF. This chain uses TRBV12-3 or TRBV12-4 with TRBJ2-3, with 13 bases fitting TRBD2. V lost 2 bases and J lost 5; bases outside the gene matches: 4. This CDR3 has 16 residues.

This clonotype was picked up a small number of times. The gene calls are TRBV20-1 and TRBJ2-3; 16 nucleotides line up with TRBD2. CDR1 is DFQATT and CDR2 is SNEGSKA in the germline V gene (reference sequence). The V gene end was trimmed by 8 bases and the J gene end by 3 bases; junction bases not matched to a gene: 14. CDR3 length: 18 amino acids. CDR3 protein: CSPEGTSGGAARTDTQYF. As DNA, the CDR3 is TGCAGTCCAGAGGGGACTAGCGGGGGGGCCGCTAGAACAGATACGCAGTATTTT.

This chain joins TRBV6-2 or TRBV6-3 and TRBJ2-5, with D maybe TRBD2 (6 bases). Germline V CDR1 and CDR2: MNHEY, SVGEGT. The length of the CDR3 is 14 residues. V lost 7 bases, J lost 5 bases, and 17 bases lay in between. The CDR3 sequence is CASKPTRAGETQYF. Here the CDR3 DNA reads TGTGCCAGCAAACCTACAAGGGCGGGGGAGACCCAGTACTTC.

V is TRBV7-9 and J is TRBJ1-1; TRBD1 is a possible D gene (5 bases). There are 15 residues in the CDR3. Per the germline V gene, CDR1 is SEHNR and CDR2 is FQNEAQ (reference sequence). Trimming removed 5 bases from V and 4 bases from J, with 17 bases in between. The CDR3, as DNA: TGTGCCAGCAGCCCAGGTGGAGGGGTGAGCACTGAAGCTTTCTTT. Its protein product is CASSPGGGVSTEAFF.

Here the CDR3 DNA reads TGCAGCGTTGAAGGCCTTGCGACTCCTTATGGCTACACCTTC. It yields the protein CSVEGLATPYGYTF. This chain uses TRBV29-1 with TRBJ1-2; D not resolved. The ends were cut back, 1 base at V and 5 bases at J, with 14 bases in the middle. The CDR3 spans 14 residues. Germline V gene sequence: CDR1 SQVTM, CDR2 ANQGSEA.

This clonotype has a handful of counts. The gene calls are TRBV27 and TRBJ1-1; no clear D. CDR1 is MNHEY, CDR2 SMNVEV, per germline (reference sequence). The germline V and J ends were trimmed by 7 bases and 2 bases, with 14 bases remaining between them. The CDR3 is 14 residues long. The CDR3 bases are TGTGCCAGCATACAAGGGAATGCCAACACTGAAGCTTTCTTT. Protein: CASIQGNANTEAFF.

This clonotype appeared a single time. One end of the junction fails to match germline, which may point to a read error. The rearrangement joins TRBV10-1 to TRBJ2-1; 12 bases are shared with TRBD2. This CDR3 comprises 19 residues. Germline lookup yields CDR1 WNHNN and CDR2 SYGVQD (reference sequence). The CDR3 is CASSESGLAGGPTYNERYF. CDR3 sequence (DNA): TGCGCCAGCAGTGAGTCGGGGCTAGCGGGAGGGCCAACCTACAATGAGCGGTACTTC.

The V and J genes are TRBV5-1 and TRBJ2-7, with 8 bases that match TRBD2. The CDR3 is 14 residues long. V shed 4 bases and J 6 bases; nucleotides not matched to a gene: 9. Germline V gene lookup returns CDR1 SGHRS and CDR2 YFSETQ. The CDR3 region has the DNA TGCGCCAGCAGCGCTTTAGCGGGGAGTGGCGAGCAGTACTTC. This translates into CASSALAGSGEQYF.

This clonotype was seen a single time. The rearrangement joins TRBV2 to TRBJ2-5; 9 bases align to TRBD2. Germline V CDR1 and CDR2: SNHLY, FYNNEI. Losses at the gene ends were 2 bases for V and 1 base for J; bases not matched to a gene: 11. CDR3 length: 18 amino acids. DNA for the CDR3: TGTGCCAGCAGTGAACCGTTGCGGCGGGGGGGCTTCCAAGAGACCCAGTACTTC. Protein product: CASSEPLRRGGFQETQYF.

This clonotype was counted once. CDR3 sequence: CATSDGQGTYNEQYF. CDR3 bases: TGTGCCACCAGTGACGGACAGGGGACCTACAATGAGCAGTACTTC. This rearrangement joins TRBV24-1 to TRBJ2-1, with 9 positions matching TRBD1. The DNA end lines up better with TRBJ2-7; the J call may be wrong. CDR1 is KGHDR and CDR2 is SFDVKD in the germline V gene. The CDR3 sequence is 15 residues long.

This clonotype was counted a few times. V and J are TRBV6-2 or TRBV6-3 and TRBJ2-5, with 7 bases matching TRBD1. The DNA matches TRBJ2-7 better at its end, which makes the J call doubtful. This CDR3 has 13 residues. Germline values: CDR1 MNHEY, CDR2 SVGEGT. DNA for the CDR3: TGTGCCAGCAGCGCCACAGGGGTCCACGAGCAGTACTTC. This codes for CASSATGVHEQYF.

The chain combines TRBV10-3 with TRBJ1-4, with 7 positions matching TRBD1. The trim removed 2 bases at V and 8 bases at J, leaving 8 bases unmatched. CDR3 length: 15 amino acids. The V gene's germline CDR1 is ENHRY and CDR2 SYGVKD. The CDR3 loop reads CAISEEAGGNEKLFF. CDR3 sequence (DNA): TGTGCCATCAGTGAGGAGGCAGGGGGGAACGAAAAACTGTTTTTT.

The CDR3 sequence: CASSGSGTGGNEQFF. DNA of the CDR3: TGTGCCAGCAGTGGAAGCGGGACAGGGGGCAATGAGCAGTTCTTC. The J gene is TRBJ2-1, the V gene TRBV27, with TRBD1 matching 11 bases. CDR1 and CDR2 (germline): MNHEY, SMNVEV (reference sequence). With V trimmed by 5 bases and J by 6 bases, 6 bases remained unmatched. CDR3 length equals 15 residues.

In this sample, this clonotype turned up a few times. This chain uses TRBV7-9 with TRBJ1-1, with TRBD1 matching over 8 bases. CDR3 length equals 15 residues. Losses at the gene ends were 5 bases for V and 5 bases for J; bases not matched to a gene: 10. Germline assignment: CDR1 SEHNR and CDR2 FQNEAQ (reference sequence). CDR3 residues: CASSRLAGGHTEAFF. The CDR3 region has the DNA TGTGCCAGCAGCCGCCTTGCAGGGGGCCATACTGAAGCTTTCTTT.

This rearrangement joins TRBV11-2 to TRBJ2-1; 8 nucleotides match TRBD1. Looked up from germline, CDR1 is SGHAT and CDR2 is FQNNGV. The CDR3 runs to 12 residues. The V and J ends lost 9 bases and 7 bases, in that order; junction bases with no gene match: 5. In DNA, the CDR3 is TGTGCCAGAGGACAGGGCCGAAATGAGCAGTTCTTC. Protein sequence: CARGQGRNEQFF.

There are a few counts of this clonotype. The J gene is TRBJ1-2, the V gene TRBV6-5, with 8 bases lining up with TRBD1. CDR1 is MNHEY and CDR2 is SVGAGI in the germline V gene. The CDR3 has 15 amino acids. Trimming took 3 bases from V and 2 from J; bases not matched to a gene: 5. The CDR3 sequence is CASSYSRTGNYGYTF. CDR3 nucleotides: TGTGCCAGCAGTTATTCCAGGACAGGGAACTATGGCTACACCTTC.

In this sample, this clonotype turned up a few times. The junction and the germline gene differ at one end; a read error may be behind it. The chain recombines TRBV7-2 with TRBJ2-3; a weak D match, TRBD2 (6 bases). CDR1 and CDR2 from the germline V gene are SGHTA and FQGNSA. CDR3 size: 15 residues. CDR3 protein: CASSLLGGATDTRYF. CDR3 DNA sequence: TGTGCCAGCAGCTTACTCGGCGGGGCCACAGATACGCGGTATTTT.

The CDR3 sequence is CASATGVSETQYF. The DNA for the CDR3 is TGTGCCAGCGCGACAGGGGTTTCAGAGACCCAGTACTTC. The chain employs TRBV2 and TRBJ2-7; TRBD1 aligns across 8 bases. The DNA end lines up better with TRBJ2-5; the J call may be wrong. The CDR3 contains 13 residues. CDR1 and CDR2 (germline): SNHLY, FYNNEI.

The V gene is TRBV7-2, the J gene TRBJ2-3; perhaps TRBD2 as D (5 bases). Germline CDR1 and CDR2: SGHTA and FQGNSA. V lost 3 bases, J lost 9 bases, and 13 bases lay in between. The CDR3 totals 13 residues. The CDR3 sequence: CASSFGLERTQYF. The CDR3, as DNA: TGTGCCAGCAGCTTTGGACTTGAAAGAACGCAGTATTTT.

CDR3 sequence: CATSGFGETQYF. The DNA of the CDR3 is TGTGCCACCAGTGGGTTCGGAGAGACCCAGTACTTC. The V gene is TRBV24-1, the J gene TRBJ2-5; D gene ambiguous. Germline V gene lookup returns CDR1 KGHDR and CDR2 SFDVKD. CDR3 length: 12 residues. Between the trimmed V and J ends, which lost 5 bases and 4 bases, there was a span of 7 bases.

This clonotype was seen a handful of times. This chain uses TRBV20-1 with TRBJ1-2; the match to TRBD1 covers 11 bases. Trimming took 6 bases from V and 6 from J; bases not matched to a gene: 9. Germline CDR1 is DFQATT and CDR2 is SNEGSKA (reference sequence). The CDR3 length is 14 residues. CDR3 nucleotides: TGCAGTGCCGTCCAGGGACAGGGGGGGGATGGCTACACCTTC. Encoded protein: CSAVQGQGGDGYTF.

This clonotype was detected only a few times. The gene calls are TRBV2 and TRBJ1-4; D may be TRBD1 (6 bases). The V gene's germline CDR1 is SNHLY and CDR2 FYNNEI. Trimming pared 6 bases from V and 7 bases from J, leaving 15 bases between. This CDR3 has 14 residues. DNA for the CDR3: TGTGCCAGCAGACCACAGGGTAATTCTGAAAAACTGTTTTTT. Translation gives CASRPQGNSEKLFF.

The rearrangement joins TRBV18 to TRBJ2-5; D is possibly TRBD2 (7 bases). From germline, CDR1 is KGHSH and CDR2 LQKENI. The CDR3 has 15 residues. V dropped 3 bases and J dropped 11 bases, with 22 bases sitting between them. CDR3 in amino acids: CASSPAGAPYNEQYF. The CDR3 nucleotides read TGTGCCAGCTCACCGGCGGGGGCCCCTTACAATGAGCAGTACTTC. The full variable domain, in which reference TRBV18 and TRBJ2-5 provide the parts outside the CDR3, is NAGVMQNPRHLVRRRGQEARLRCSPMKGHSHVYWYRQLPEEGLKFMVYLQKENIIDESGMPKERFSAEFPKEGPSILRIQQVVRGDSAAYFCASSPAGAPYNEQYFGPGTRLLVL.

The chain links TRBV5-1 to TRBJ1-2, with D maybe TRBD1 (5 bases). The V end lost 2 bases, the J end lost 4 bases, and 12 bases lay between the germline ends. The CDR3 is made up of 14 amino acids. Looked up from germline, CDR1 is SGHRS and CDR2 is YFSETQ. This CDR3 reads CASSFPGVGYGYTF. The CDR3 nucleotides read TGCGCCAGCAGCTTCCCGGGGGTTGGCTATGGCTACACCTTC.

This clonotype was picked up a small number of times. The chain has TRBV10-3 and TRBJ1-2; TRBD1 matches at 9 bases. Germline V gene sequence: CDR1 ENHRY, CDR2 SYGVKD. The J segment lost 6 bases and the V segment lost 6 bases, leaving 14 bases of the junction unmatched. This CDR3 contains 16 residues. DNA of the CDR3: TGTGCCATCAGGGAAACGACCGGGACAGGGTCCGATGGCTACACCTTC. Translation: CAIRETTGTGSDGYTF.